This T cell receptor beta chain was observed in a study of spatial heterogeneity in lung cancer. This clonotype was seen ten or more times. Its antigen is currently unknown. Specified time point: blood at routine non-recurrence follow-up after resection. Without sorting, whole RNA was sequenced from tumor, nontumor lung or frozen PBMC. One entry per CDR3 protein results from TCRdb running MiXCR on the 5' RACE reads. The sample contains roughly 11,000 distinct CDR3 sequences, 9.5% to 13% of which appear only once. Between the trimmed V and J ends, which lost 3 bases and 1 base, there was a span of 15 bases. The CDR3 is 16 residues long. Germline CDR1 reads DFQATT; CDR2 reads SNEGSKA (reference sequence). Study results and caveats: Ubiquitous expanded tumor TCRs were observed in blood more at resection than follow-up.

The TCR comes from a female donor with early-stage non-small cell lung cancer. The sequenced sample was PBMCs, obtained at follow-up. V usage is TRBV20-1 and J usage is TRBJ1-4, with a possible D match to TRBD1 (5 bases). The CDR3 reads CSASRQGRRTNEKLFF. The CDR3 DNA is TGCAGTGCTAGTCGTCAGGGAAGGAGAACTAATGAAAAACTGTTTTTT.